These 17 T cell receptor beta chains share one sample of origin, sequenced in a study of blood T cell repertoires in COVID-19. Some clones are missing from TCRdb's copy, which holds only in-frame ones; the method was immunoSEQ multiplex PCR. The sample has over 200,000 clones, roughly 90% seen once; the top ten hold more than 4%. The specimen sequenced was PBMCs or T cells enriched from blood (not recorded which). All receptors come from a woman aged 25 to 45 who had been exposed to COVID-19.

This clone was counted only a few times. The chain is built from TRBV5-1 and TRBJ1-1; D ambiguous. V dropped 1 base and J dropped 1 base, with 14 bases sitting between them. Germline CDR1 is SGHRS and CDR2 is YFSETQ. The CDR3 has 16 residues. The CDR3 DNA reads TGCGCCAGCAGCTTGTTTGGTTATACCAGGAACACTGAAGCTTTCTTT. Its protein is CASSLFGYTRNTEAFF.

This chain joins TRBV5-4 and TRBJ1-2; D remains unclear. Looked up from germline, CDR1 is SGHNT and CDR2 is YYREEE (reference sequence). Trimming left V 0 bases short and J 5 bases short, with 11 bases between. CDR3 length: 14 residues. This CDR3 is CASSLEGGGYGYTF. CDR3 in DNA: TGTGCCAGCAGCTTGGAGGGAGGAGGGTATGGCTACACCTTC. Variable domain in full (rest from reference TRBV5-4 and TRBJ1-2): ETGVTQSPTHLIKTRGQQVTLRCSSQSGHNTVSWYQQALGQGPQFIFQYYREEENGRGNFPPRFSGLQFPNYSSELNVNALELDDSALYLCASSLEGGGYGYTFGSGTRLTVV.

This chain joins TRBV5-1 and TRBJ2-1, with TRBD2 matching 7 bases. Germline V lookup: CDR1 SGHRS, CDR2 YFSETQ. The CDR3 totals 15 residues. Losses at the gene ends were 4 bases for V and 5 bases for J; bases not matched to a gene: 9. DNA of the CDR3: TGCGCCAGCAGCCCGGGGAACGGGGGGAACAATGAGCAGTTCTTC. Amino acid sequence: CASSPGNGGNNEQFF.

V and J are TRBV11-3 and TRBJ2-2, with D possibly TRBD1 on 6 matching bases. This CDR3 is built from 16 residues. The V gene's germline CDR1 is SGHNT and CDR2 YENEEA. Trimming took off 8 bases at V and 4 bases at J, with 20 bases between the two ends. The CDR3 coding sequence is TGTGCCAGCGCCTCAGGACAGCTAGGAGGCACCGGGGAGCTGTTTTTT. This translates into CASASGQLGGTGELFF.

The chain's CDR3 is CASSSGLAGSYEQYF. The CDR3, as DNA: TGTGCCAGCAGCTCCGGGCTAGCTGGGTCCTACGAGCAGTACTTC. The rearrangement links TRBV5-8 to TRBJ2-7; D may be TRBD2 (5 bases). V lost 3 bases to trimming and J lost 1 base, with 14 bases between them. Germline values: CDR1 SGHTS, CDR2 YDEGEE. The CDR3 is made up of 15 amino acids.

This chain uses TRBV10-1 with TRBJ2-7; 7 bases match TRBD1. J gave up 2 bases and V 1 base, and 5 bases lay outside the gene matches. This CDR3 comprises 15 residues. Germline lookup yields CDR1 WNHNN and CDR2 SYGVQD (reference sequence). The CDR3, as DNA: TGCGCCAGCAGTGAGTTGAAGACAGGGACCTACGAGCAGTACTTC. This sequence encodes CASSELKTGTYEQYF.

The chain recombines TRBV12-3 or TRBV12-4 with TRBJ2-7; D is possibly TRBD1 (5 bases). This CDR3 is 13 amino acids long. The V and J ends lost 1 base and 3 bases respectively, with 7 bases between them. The CDR3 spells CASSLGQHYEQYF. The CDR3 nucleotides are TGTGCCAGCAGTTTAGGACAGCACTACGAGCAGTACTTC.

V gene TRBV18 combines with J gene TRBJ2-3; 7 nucleotides align to TRBD2. The CDR3 runs 14 residues. The V and J ends lost 3 bases and 4 bases, in that order; junction bases with no gene match: 4. CDR1 and CDR2 (germline): KGHSH, LQKENI. This CDR3 reads CASSPTTSADTQYF. In DNA, the CDR3 is TGTGCCAGCTCACCGACCACTAGCGCAGATACGCAGTATTTT.

The table lists this clone with a few counts. CDR3 DNA: TGTGCCACCAGCGGGCCTCGGGGGGCTGCCAAAAACATTCAGTACTTC. Translating it yields CATSGPRGAAKNIQYF. The rearrangement links TRBV15 to TRBJ2-4; TRBD2 is a possible D gene (7 bases). V gave up 5 bases and J gave up 1 base, with 15 bases separating them. This CDR3 has 16 amino acids. Germline assignment: CDR1 LNHNV and CDR2 YYDKDF (reference sequence).

V and J are TRBV18 and TRBJ2-2; 9 bases line up with TRBD2. With 3 bases clipped from V and 1 base from J, the junction kept 3 bases outside the gene matches. CDR3 length: 16 amino acids. Germline CDR1 and CDR2: KGHSH and LQKENI. The chain's CDR3 is CASSPALAGNTGELFF. The CDR3 DNA follows: TGTGCCAGCTCACCCGCACTAGCGGGGAACACCGGGGAGCTGTTTTTT.

Of note for this clone: The sample carries other DNA sequences with the same CDR3. The rearrangement links TRBV2 to TRBJ1-1, with D perhaps matching TRBD1 (5 bases). CDR1 and CDR2 from the germline V gene are SNHLY and FYNNEI. The CDR3 runs to 14 residues. The V and J ends lost 4 bases and 1 base respectively, with 10 bases between them. The CDR3 loop reads CASSVVRENTEAFF. CDR3 bases: TGTGCCAGCAGTGTTGTCAGGGAGAACACTGAAGCTTTCTTT.

The chain uses TRBV7-8 and TRBJ1-5; 9 bases fit TRBD1. CDR3 length equals 19 residues. Unmatched junction bases numbered 10, after V lost 1 base and J lost 0 bases. From germline, CDR1 is SGHVS and CDR2 FQNEAQ. The CDR3 sequence is CASSLGEGTGIHSNQPQHF. The CDR3 DNA sequence: TGTGCCAGCAGCTTAGGTGAGGGGACAGGGATACATAGCAATCAGCCCCAGCATTTT.

The chain uses TRBV7-8 and TRBJ2-3, with 16 nucleotides matching TRBD2. J gave up 8 bases and V 2 bases, and 10 bases lay outside the gene matches. This CDR3 contains 18 residues. Germline assignment: CDR1 SGHVS and CDR2 FQNEAQ. The chain's CDR3 is CASSLRPGLAGGPATQYF. The CDR3, as DNA: TGTGCCAGCAGCTTAAGGCCGGGACTAGCGGGGGGGCCAGCTACGCAGTATTTT.

This chain joins TRBV18 and TRBJ1-5; TRBD1 matches 9 bases. The germline V gene encodes CDR1 KGHSH and CDR2 LQKENI. The CDR3 consists of 14 residues. J was trimmed by 6 bases and V by 2 bases; bases with no gene match: 2. In DNA, the CDR3 is TGTGCCAGCTCACCAGGACAGGGGAGTCAGCCCCAGCATTTT. Translation: CASSPGQGSQPQHF.

This clone was observed a few times. The chain is built from TRBV9 and TRBJ2-6; TRBD1 might be the D (6 bases). The V and J ends lost 0 bases and 0 bases respectively, with 13 bases between them. CDR1 is SGDLS, CDR2 YYNGEE, per germline. CDR3 size: 18 residues. In DNA, the CDR3 is TGTGCCAGCAGCGTAGACCCAGGGGCACACTCTGGGGCCAACGTCCTGACTTTC. It encodes CASSVDPGAHSGANVLTF.

This chain connects TRBV7-2 to TRBJ2-3; tentatively, D is TRBD2 (7 bases). V was clipped by 5 bases and J by 9 bases, with 15 bases between them. The CDR3 has 13 amino acids. Germline lookup yields CDR1 SGHTA and CDR2 FQGNSA. CDR3 region: CASSTEGGGTQYF. CDR3 coding DNA: TGTGCCAGCAGCACCGAGGGGGGGGGAACGCAGTATTTT.

The chain joins TRBV6-5 to TRBJ1-5; D is perhaps TRBD1 (5 bases). The CDR3 runs 13 residues. With 6 bases removed from V and 5 bases from J, the gap between germline ends came to 11 bases. Looked up from germline, CDR1 is MNHEY and CDR2 is SVGAGI. CDR3 bases: TGTGCCAGCAGAGTGGGGGGAGATCAGCCCCAGCATTTT. This sequence encodes CASRVGGDQPQHF.